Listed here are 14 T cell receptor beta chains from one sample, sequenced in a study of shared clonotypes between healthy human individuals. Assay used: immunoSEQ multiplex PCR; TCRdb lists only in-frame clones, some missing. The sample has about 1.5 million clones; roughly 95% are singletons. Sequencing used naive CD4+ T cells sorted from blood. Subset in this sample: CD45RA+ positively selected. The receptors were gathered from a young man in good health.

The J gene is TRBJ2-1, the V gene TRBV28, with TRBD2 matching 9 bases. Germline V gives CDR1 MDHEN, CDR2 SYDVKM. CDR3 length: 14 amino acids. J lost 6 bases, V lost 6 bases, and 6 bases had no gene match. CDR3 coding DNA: TGTGCCAGCAGACTAGCGGGTAAGCTCAATGAGCAGTTCTTC. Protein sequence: CASRLAGKLNEQFF.

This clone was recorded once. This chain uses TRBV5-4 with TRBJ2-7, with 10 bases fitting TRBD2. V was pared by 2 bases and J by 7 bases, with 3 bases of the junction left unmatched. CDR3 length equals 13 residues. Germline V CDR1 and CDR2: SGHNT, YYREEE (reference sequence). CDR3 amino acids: CASSFQREGEQYF. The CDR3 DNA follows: TGTGCCAGCAGCTTTCAGCGGGAGGGTGAGCAGTACTTC. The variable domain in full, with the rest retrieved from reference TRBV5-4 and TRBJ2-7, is ETGVTQSPTHLIKTRGQQVTLRCSSQSGHNTVSWYQQALGQGPQFIFQYYREEENGRGNFPPRFSGLQFPNYSSELNVNALELDDSALYLCASSFQREGEQYFGPGTRLTVT.

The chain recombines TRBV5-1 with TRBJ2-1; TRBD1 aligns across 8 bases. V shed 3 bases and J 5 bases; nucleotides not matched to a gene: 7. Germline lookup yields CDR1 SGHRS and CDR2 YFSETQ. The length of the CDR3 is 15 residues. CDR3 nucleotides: TGCGCCAGCAGCTCGAAGACAGGGGCCCACAATGAGCAGTTCTTC. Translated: CASSSKTGAHNEQFF.

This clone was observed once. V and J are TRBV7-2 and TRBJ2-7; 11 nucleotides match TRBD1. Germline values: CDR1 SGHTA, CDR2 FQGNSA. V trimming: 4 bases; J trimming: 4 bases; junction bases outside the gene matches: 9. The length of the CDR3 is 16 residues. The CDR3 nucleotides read TGTGCCAGCAGCTCCCGAACGGGACAGGGGGGTTACGAGCAGTACTTC. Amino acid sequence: CASSSRTGQGGYEQYF. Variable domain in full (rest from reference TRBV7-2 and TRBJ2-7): GAGVSQSPSNKVTEKGKDVELRCDPISGHTALYWYRQSLGQGLEFLIYFQGNSAPDKSGLPSDRFSAERTGGSVSTLTIQRTQQEDSAVYLCASSSRTGQGGYEQYFGPGTRLTVT.

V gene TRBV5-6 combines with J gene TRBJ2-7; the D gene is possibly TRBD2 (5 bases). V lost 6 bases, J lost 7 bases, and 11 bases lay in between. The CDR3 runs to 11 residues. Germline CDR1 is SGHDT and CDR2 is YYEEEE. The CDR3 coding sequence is TGTGCCAGCAAATCAGGCGGGGAGCAGTACTTC. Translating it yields CASKSGGEQYF.

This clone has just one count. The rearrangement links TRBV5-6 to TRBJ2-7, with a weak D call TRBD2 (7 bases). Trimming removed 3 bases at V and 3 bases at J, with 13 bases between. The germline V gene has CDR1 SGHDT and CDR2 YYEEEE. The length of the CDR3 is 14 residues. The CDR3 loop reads CASSSGGRDYEQYF. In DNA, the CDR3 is TGTGCCAGCAGCTCGGGGGGCAGAGACTACGAGCAGTACTTC.

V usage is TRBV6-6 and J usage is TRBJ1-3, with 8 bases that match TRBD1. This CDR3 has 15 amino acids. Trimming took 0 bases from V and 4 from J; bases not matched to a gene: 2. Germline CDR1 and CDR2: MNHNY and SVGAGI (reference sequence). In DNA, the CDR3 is TGTGCCAGCAGTTACTCGAGACAGGGGGGAAACACCATATATTTT. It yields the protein CASSYSRQGGNTIYF.

The CDR3 region is CASSTLRDRGLAGSGNTIYF. The DNA of the CDR3 is TGTGCCAGCAGCACCCTTCGGGACAGGGGGTTGGCAGGCTCTGGAAACACCATATATTTT. V is TRBV7-4 and J is TRBJ1-3, with TRBD1 identical over 11 bases. Looked up from germline, CDR1 is SGHVT and CDR2 is SQSDAQ. The CDR3 runs to 20 residues. V gave up 5 bases and J gave up 0 bases; unmatched junction bases: 15.

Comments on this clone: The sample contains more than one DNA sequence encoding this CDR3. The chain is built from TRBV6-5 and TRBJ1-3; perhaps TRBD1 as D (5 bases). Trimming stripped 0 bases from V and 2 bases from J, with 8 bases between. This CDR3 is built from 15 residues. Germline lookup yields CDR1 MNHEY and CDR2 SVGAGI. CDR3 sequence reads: CASSYSPTAGNTIYF. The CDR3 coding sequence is TGTGCCAGCAGTTACTCGCCGACAGCTGGAAACACCATATATTTT.

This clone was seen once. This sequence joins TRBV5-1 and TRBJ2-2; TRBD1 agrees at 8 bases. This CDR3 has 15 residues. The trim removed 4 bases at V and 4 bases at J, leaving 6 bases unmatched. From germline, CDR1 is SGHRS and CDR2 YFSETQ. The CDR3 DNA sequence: TGCGCCAGCAGCATCGGACAGGGCGTCACCGGGGAGCTGTTTTTT. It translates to CASSIGQGVTGELFF.

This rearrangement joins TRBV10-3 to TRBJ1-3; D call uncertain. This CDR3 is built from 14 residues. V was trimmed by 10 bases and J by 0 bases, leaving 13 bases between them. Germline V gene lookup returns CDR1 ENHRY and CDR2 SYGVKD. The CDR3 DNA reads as TGTGCCACCAGCGGGGTAGACTCTGGAAACACCATATATTTT. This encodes CATSGVDSGNTIYF.

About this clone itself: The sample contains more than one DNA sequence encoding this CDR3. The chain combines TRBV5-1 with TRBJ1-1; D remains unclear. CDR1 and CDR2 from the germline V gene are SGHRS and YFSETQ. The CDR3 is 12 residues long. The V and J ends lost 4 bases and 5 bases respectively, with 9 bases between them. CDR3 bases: TGCGCCAGCAGCCCGACTGGGACTGAAGCTTTCTTT. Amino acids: CASSPTGTEAFF. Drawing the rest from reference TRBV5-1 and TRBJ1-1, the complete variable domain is KAGVTQTPRYLIKTRGQQVTLSCSPISGHRSVSWYQQTPGQGLQFLFEYFSETQRNKGNFPGRFSGRQFSNSRSEMNVSTLELGDSALYLCASSPTGTEAFFGQGTRLTVV.

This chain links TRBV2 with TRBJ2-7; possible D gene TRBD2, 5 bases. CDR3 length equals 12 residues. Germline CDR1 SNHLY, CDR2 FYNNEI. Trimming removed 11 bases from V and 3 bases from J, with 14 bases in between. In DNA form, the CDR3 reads TGTGCCTCTATTTCGAGCGGCTACGAGCAGTACTTC. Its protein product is CASISSGYEQYF.

The DNA for the CDR3 is TGTGCCAGCAGCCCGGGACTAGCGGGAGGGTTACCCTACAATGAGCAGTTCTTC. It yields the protein CASSPGLAGGLPYNEQFF. The chain recombines TRBV7-7 with TRBJ2-1, with 16 positions matching TRBD2. The germline gives CDR1 SSHAT, CDR2 FNYEAQ (reference sequence). There are 18 residues in the CDR3. V lost 5 bases, J lost 2 bases, and 6 bases stayed unmatched.